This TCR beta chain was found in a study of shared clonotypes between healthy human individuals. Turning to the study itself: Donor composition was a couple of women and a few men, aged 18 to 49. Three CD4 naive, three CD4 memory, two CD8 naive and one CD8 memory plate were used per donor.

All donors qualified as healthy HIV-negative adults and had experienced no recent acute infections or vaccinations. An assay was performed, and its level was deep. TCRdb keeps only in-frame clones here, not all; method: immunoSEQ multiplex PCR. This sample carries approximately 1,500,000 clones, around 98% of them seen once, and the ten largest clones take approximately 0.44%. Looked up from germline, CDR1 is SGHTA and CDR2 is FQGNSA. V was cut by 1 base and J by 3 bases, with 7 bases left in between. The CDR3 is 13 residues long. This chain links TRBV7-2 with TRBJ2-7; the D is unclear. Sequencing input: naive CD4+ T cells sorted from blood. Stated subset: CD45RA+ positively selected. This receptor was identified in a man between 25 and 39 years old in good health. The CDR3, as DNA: TGTGCCAGCAGCTTAGACTTGGGCTACGAGCAGTACTTC. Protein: CASSLDLGYEQYF.